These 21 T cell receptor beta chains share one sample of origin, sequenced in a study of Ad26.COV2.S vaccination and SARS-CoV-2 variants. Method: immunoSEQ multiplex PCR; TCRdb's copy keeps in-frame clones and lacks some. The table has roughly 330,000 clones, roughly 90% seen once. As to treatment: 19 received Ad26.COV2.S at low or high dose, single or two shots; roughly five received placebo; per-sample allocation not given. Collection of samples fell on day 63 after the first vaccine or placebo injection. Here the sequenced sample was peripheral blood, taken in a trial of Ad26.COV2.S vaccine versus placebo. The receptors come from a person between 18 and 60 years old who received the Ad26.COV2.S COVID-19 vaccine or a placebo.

The DNA of the CDR3 is TGTGCCACCAGCAGAGATCGGGACCGTAGCACAGATACGCAGTATTTT. Protein product: CATSRDRDRSTDTQYF. J is TRBJ2-3 and V is TRBV15; perhaps D is TRBD1 or TRBD2 (5 bases each). Germline CDR1 LNHNV, CDR2 YYDKDF (reference sequence). V was shortened by 0 bases and J by 0 bases, with 10 bases between the two germline ends. The CDR3 is 16 residues long.

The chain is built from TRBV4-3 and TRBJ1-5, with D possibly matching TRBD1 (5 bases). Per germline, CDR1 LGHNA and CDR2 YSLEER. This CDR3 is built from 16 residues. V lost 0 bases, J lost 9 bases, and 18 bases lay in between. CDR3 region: CASSQDSGTGGRPQHF. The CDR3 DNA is TGCGCCAGCAGCCAAGACTCCGGGACGGGGGGTCGGCCCCAGCATTTT.

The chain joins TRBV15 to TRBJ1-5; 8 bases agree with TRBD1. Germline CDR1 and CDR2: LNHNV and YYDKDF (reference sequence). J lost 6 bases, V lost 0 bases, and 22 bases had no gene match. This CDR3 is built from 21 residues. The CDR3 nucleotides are TGTGCCACCAGCAGAGATATATTGGACAGGGTGTCTTCGTATCAGGTTCAGCCCCAGCATTTT. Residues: CATSRDILDRVSSYQVQPQHF. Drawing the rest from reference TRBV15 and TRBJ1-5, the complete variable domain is DAMVIQNPRYQVTQFGKPVTLSCSQTLNHNVMYWYQQKSSQAPKLLFHYYDKDFNNEADTPDNFQSRRPNTSFCFLDIRSPGLGDTAMYLCATSRDILDRVSSYQVQPQHFGDGTRLSIL.

The CDR3: CASSQRDSWNEKLFF. CDR3 DNA sequence: TGCGCCAGCAGCCAACGGGACAGCTGGAATGAAAAACTGTTTTTT. The chain couples TRBV4-3 to TRBJ1-4, with 7 bases fitting TRBD1. The J segment lost 5 bases and the V segment lost 2 bases, leaving 5 bases of the junction unmatched. Looked up from germline, CDR1 is LGHNA and CDR2 is YSLEER. The CDR3 has 15 residues.

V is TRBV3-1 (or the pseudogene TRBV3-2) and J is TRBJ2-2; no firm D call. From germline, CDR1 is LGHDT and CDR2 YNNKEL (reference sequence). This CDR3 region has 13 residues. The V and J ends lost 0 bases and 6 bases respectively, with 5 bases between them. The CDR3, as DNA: TGTGCCAGCAGCCAAGATTCGGCCGGGGAGCTGTTTTTT. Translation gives CASSQDSAGELFF.

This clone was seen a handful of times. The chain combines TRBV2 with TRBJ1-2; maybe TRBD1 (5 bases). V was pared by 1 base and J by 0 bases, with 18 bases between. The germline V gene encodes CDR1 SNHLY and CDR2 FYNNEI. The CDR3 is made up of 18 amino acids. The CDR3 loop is CASSEVLKTVTANYGYTF. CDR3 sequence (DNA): TGTGCCAGCAGTGAAGTCCTTAAGACAGTGACCGCTAACTATGGCTACACCTTC.

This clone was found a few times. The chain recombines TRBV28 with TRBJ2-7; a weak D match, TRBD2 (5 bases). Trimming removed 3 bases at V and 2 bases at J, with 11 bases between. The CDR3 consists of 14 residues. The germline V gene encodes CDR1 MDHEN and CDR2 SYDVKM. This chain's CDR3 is CASSLAMGAYEQYF. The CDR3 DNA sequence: TGTGCCAGCAGTTTGGCCATGGGAGCCTACGAGCAGTACTTC.

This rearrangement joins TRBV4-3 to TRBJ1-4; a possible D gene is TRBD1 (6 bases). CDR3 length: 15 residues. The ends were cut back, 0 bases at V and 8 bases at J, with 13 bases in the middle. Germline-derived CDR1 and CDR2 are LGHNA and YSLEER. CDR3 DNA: TGCGCCAGCAGCCAAGATGCAGGGGCGCGGGAAAAACTGTTTTTT. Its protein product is CASSQDAGAREKLFF.

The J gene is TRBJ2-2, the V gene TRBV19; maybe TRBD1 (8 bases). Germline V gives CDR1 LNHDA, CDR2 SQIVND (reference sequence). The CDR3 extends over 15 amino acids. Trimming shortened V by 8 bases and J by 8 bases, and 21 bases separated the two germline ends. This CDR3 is CASSRQGRGLGELFF. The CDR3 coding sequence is TGTGCCAGTTCGAGACAGGGGAGGGGTTTGGGGGAGCTGTTTTTT.

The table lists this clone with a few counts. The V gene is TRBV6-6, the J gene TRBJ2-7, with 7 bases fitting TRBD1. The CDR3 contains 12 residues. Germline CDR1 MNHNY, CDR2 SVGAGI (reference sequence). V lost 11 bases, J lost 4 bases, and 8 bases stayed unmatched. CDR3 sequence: CACSTGIYEQYF. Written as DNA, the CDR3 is TGTGCCTGCTCGACAGGGATTTACGAGCAGTACTTC.

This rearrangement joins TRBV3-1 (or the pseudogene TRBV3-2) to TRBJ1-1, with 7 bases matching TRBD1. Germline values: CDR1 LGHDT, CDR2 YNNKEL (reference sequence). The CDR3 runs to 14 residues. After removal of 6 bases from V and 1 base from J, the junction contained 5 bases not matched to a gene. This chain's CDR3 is CASREQGRNTEAFF. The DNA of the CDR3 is TGTGCCAGCAGGGAACAGGGGCGGAACACTGAAGCTTTCTTT.

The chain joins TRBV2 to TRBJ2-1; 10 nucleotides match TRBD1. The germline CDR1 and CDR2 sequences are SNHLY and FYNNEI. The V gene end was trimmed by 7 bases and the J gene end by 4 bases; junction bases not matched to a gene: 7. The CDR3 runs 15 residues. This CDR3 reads CASIPGQGWYNEQFF. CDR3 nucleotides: TGTGCCAGCATCCCGGGACAGGGGTGGTACAATGAGCAGTTCTTC.

The DNA of the CDR3 is TGTGCCAGCAGTTACTCCGAAAGGCAGGGAACTGAAGCTTTCTTT. Protein: CASSYSERQGTEAFF. The gene calls are TRBV6-5 and TRBJ1-1; a weak D match, TRBD1 (5 bases). V was shortened by 0 bases and J by 5 bases, with 13 bases between the two germline ends. The CDR3 loop spans 15 amino acids. The germline V gene encodes CDR1 MNHEY and CDR2 SVGAGI.

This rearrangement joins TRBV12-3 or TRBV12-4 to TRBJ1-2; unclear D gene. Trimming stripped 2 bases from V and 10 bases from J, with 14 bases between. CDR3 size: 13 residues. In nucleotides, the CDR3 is TGTGCCAGCAGTTTAAATATCGGGTCGACCTACACCTTC. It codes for CASSLNIGSTYTF.

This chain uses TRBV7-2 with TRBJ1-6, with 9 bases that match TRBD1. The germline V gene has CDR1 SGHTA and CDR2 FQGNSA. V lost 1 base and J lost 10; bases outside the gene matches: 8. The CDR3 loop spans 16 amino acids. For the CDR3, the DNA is TGTGCCAGCAGCTTAGTCCCGGGACAGGGCGGGTCACCCCTCCACTTT. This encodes CASSLVPGQGGSPLHF.

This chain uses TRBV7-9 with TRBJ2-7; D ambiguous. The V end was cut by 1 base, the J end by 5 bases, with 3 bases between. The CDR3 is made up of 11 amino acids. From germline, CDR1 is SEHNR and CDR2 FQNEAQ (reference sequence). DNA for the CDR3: TGTGCCAGCAGCTTAGAGGACGAGCAGTACGTC. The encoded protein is CASSLEDEQYV.

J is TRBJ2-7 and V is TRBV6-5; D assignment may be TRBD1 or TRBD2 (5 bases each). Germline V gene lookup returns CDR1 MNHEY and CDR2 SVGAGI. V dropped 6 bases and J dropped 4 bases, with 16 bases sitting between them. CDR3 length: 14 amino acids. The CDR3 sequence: CASSTPGRSYEQYF. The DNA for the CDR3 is TGTGCCAGCAGCACACCGGGACGCTCGTACGAGCAGTACTTC.

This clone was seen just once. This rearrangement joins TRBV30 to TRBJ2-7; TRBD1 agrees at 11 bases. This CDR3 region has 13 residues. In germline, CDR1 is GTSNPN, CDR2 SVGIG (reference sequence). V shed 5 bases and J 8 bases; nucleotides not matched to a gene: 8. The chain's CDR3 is CAWSGTGGPQQYV. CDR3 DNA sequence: TGTGCCTGGTCCGGGACAGGGGGACCCCAGCAGTACGTC.

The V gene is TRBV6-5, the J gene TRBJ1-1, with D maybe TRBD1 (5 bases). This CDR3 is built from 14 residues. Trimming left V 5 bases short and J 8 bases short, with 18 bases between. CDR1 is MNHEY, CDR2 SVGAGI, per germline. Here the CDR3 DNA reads TGTGCCAGCAGTCTAACGACGGTGAACAGGGAAGCTTTCTTT. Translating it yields CASSLTTVNREAFF.

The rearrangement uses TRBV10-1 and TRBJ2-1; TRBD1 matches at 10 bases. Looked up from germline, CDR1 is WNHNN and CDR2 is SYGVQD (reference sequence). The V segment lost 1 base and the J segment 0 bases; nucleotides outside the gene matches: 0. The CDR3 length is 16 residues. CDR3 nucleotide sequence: TGCGCCAGCAGTGAGTGGACAGGGGGCTCCTACAATGAGCAGTTCTTC. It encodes CASSEWTGGSYNEQFF.

In nucleotides, the CDR3 is TGCGCCAGCAGCCCCGGGACAGTGATTGAAGAGACCCAGTACTTC. Amino acids: CASSPGTVIEETQYF. The rearrangement uses TRBV5-1 and TRBJ2-5; 7 bases match TRBD1. V shed 4 bases and J 3 bases; nucleotides not matched to a gene: 9. The CDR3 extends over 15 amino acids. Germline V gene sequence: CDR1 SGHRS, CDR2 YFSETQ.